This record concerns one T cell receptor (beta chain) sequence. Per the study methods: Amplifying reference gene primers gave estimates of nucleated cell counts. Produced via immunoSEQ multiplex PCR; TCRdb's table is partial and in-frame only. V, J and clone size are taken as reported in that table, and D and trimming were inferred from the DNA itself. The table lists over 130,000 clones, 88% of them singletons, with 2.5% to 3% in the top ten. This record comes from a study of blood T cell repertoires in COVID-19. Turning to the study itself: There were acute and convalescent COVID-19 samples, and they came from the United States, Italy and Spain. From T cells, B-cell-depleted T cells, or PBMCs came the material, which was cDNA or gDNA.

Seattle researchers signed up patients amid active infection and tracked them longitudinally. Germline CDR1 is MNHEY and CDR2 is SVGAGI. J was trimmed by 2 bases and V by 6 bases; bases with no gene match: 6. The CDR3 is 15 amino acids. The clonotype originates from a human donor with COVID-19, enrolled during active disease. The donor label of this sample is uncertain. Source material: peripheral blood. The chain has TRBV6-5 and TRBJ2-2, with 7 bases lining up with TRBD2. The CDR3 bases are TGTGCCAGCAGCTTGAGCGGGGTCAACACCGGGGAGCTGTTTTTT. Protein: CASSLSGVNTGELFF.